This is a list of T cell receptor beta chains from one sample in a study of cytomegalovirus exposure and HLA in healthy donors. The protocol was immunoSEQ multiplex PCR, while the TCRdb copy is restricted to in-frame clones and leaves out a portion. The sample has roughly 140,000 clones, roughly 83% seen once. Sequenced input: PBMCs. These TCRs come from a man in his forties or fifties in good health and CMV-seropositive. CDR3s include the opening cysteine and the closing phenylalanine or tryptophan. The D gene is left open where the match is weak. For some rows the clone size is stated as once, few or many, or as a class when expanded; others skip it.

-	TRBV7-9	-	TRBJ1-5	TGTGCCAGCAGCCAATGGGGGGGCGTTAGCAATCAGCCCCAGCATTTT	CASSQWGGVSNQPQHF
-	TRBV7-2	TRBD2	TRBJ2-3	TGTGCCAGCAGCTTAAAACTAGCGGGAGGGACTAGCACAGATACGCAGTATTTT	CASSLKLAGGTSTDTQYF
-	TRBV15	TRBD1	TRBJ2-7	TGTGCCACCAGCAGAGATGAGGGGGCCACCTACGAGCAGTACTTC	CATSRDEGATYEQYF
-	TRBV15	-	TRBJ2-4	TGTGCCACCAGCAGGGACAGCGATCTGGGCATTCAGTACTTC	CATSRDSDLGIQYF
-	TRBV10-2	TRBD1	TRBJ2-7	TGCGCCAGCAGTGAGGACAGGGCTTACGAGCAGTACTTC	CASSEDRAYEQYF
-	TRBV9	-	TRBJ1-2	TGTGCCAGCAGCGTAGGTCCAGGAAACTATGGCTACACCTTC	CASSVGPGNYGYTF
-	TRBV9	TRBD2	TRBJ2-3	TGTGCCAGCAGCAAAGCGGGGGGCCGGTCTAGCACAGATACGCAGTATTTT	CASSKAGGRSSTDTQYF
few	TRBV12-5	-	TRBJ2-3	TGTGCTAGTGGTTTGATGCTGGGAGTGATCGGCACAGATACGCAGTATTTT	CASGLMLGVIGTDTQYF
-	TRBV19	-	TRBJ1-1	TGTGCCAGTAGTATAGGAGTTGATGGGAACACTGAAGCTTTCTTT	CASSIGVDGNTEAFF
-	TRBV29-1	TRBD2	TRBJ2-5	TGCAGCGTTGAAGACCTGCGGGGGGCCCACCTACAAGAGACCCAGTACTTC	CSVEDLRGAHLQETQYF
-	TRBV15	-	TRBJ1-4	TGTGCCACCAGCAGAGGGGAGGGGATGGAAAAACTGTTTTTT	CATSRGEGMEKLFF
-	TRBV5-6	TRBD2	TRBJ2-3	TGTGCCAGCAGCAGCGGGAACTACGGGGAAGATACGCAGTATTTT	CASSSGNYGEDTQYF
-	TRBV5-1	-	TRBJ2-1	TGCGCCAGCAGCTTGGAGGGGTGGGGGACTTACAATGAGCAGTTCTTC	CASSLEGWGTYNEQFF
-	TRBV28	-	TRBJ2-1	TGTGCCAGTCACACGTGGTCCTACAATGAGCAGTTCTTC	CASHTWSYNEQFF
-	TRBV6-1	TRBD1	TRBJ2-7	TGTGCCAGCAGTGCGCCCGGGACAGGGGCCCACGAGCAGTACTTC	CASSAPGTGAHEQYF
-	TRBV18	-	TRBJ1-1	TGTGCCAGCTCACCACCCGCGATGAACACTGAAGCTTTCTTT	CASSPPAMNTEAFF
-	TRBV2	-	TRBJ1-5	TGTGCCAGCAGTGTGCAGGTCATCGGTCAGCCCCAGCATTTT	CASSVQVIGQPQHF
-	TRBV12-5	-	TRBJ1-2	TGTGCTAGTGGGGAAACGGGACACAGCTATGGCTACACCTTC	CASGETGHSYGYTF
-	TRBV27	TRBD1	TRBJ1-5	TGTGCCAGCCGAAAATCCCAGGGGGCAGATCAGCCCCAGCATTTT	CASRKSQGADQPQHF
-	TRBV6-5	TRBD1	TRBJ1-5	TGTGCCAGCAGTACCGGGACAGGGGGTCCTCAGCCCCAGCATTTT	CASSTGTGGPQPQHF
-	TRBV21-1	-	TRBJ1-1	TGTGCCAGCAGCATCGGACAGAACACTGAAGCTTTCTTT	CASSIGQNTEAFF
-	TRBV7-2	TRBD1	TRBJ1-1	TGTGCCAGCAGGCCTTTGGACAGGGCTTCTGAAGCTTTCTTT	CASRPLDRASEAFF
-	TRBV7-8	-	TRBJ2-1	TGTGCCAGCAGCTTCGTCGCTAGCCTCTACTACAATGAGCAGTTCTTC	CASSFVASLYYNEQFF
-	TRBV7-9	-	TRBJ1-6	TGTGCCAGCAGCTTCGGGGGAGATAATTCACCCCTCCACTTT	CASSFGGDNSPLHF
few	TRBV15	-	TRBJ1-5	TGTGCCACCAGCAGAAAAGGGGGGGTAGCGAGCAATCAGCCCCAGCATTTT	CATSRKGGVASNQPQHF
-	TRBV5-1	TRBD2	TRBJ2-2	TGCGCCAGCAGCTGGGGAGGGAAAGCGAACACCGGGGAGCTGTTTTTT	CASSWGGKANTGELFF
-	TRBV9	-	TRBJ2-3	TGTGCCAGCAGCGTAGTCCTATACGATACGCAGTATTTT	CASSVVLYDTQYF
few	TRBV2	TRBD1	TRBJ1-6	TGTGCCAGCAGCCACGGGACAGGGACTAATTCACCCCTCCACTTT	CASSHGTGTNSPLHF
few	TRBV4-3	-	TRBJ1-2	TGCGCCAGCAGCCAAGATCGGTCACAGGTTGGCTACACCTTC	CASSQDRSQVGYTF
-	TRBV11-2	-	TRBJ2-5	TGTGCCAGCAGCTTAGAATTCGGTACAGGAGAGACCCAGTACTTC	CASSLEFGTGETQYF
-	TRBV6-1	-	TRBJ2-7	TGTGCCAGCACGGGAAGGCGGGCCTACGAGCAGTACTTC	CASTGRRAYEQYF
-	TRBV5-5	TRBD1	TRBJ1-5	TGTGCCAGCAGTACTTCAGTTCGGACAGGGGATCAGCCCCAGCATTTT	CASSTSVRTGDQPQHF
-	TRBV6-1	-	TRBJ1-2	TGTGCCAGCAGTGAGGGCCAGGGTTGGTACGGCTACACCTTC	CASSEGQGWYGYTF
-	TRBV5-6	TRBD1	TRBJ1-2	TGTGCCAGCAGCCCAGGACAGGGAGGAAGGGATGGCTACACCTTC	CASSPGQGGRDGYTF
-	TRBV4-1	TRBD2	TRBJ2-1	TGCGCCAGCAGCCGGGAGGGTGAGCAGTTCTTC	CASSREGEQFF
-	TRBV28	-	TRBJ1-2	TGTGCCAGCAGTACAGGGTTAAACTATGGCTACACCTTC	CASSTGLNYGYTF
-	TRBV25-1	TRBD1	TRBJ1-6	TGTGCCAGCAGTGAACCGACAGGGGCCCTTTATAATTCACCCCTCCACTTT	CASSEPTGALYNSPLHF
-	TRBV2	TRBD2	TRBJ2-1	TGTGCCAGCATTCGCTGGACTAGCGGGACCGGCGGGCAGTTCTTC	CASIRWTSGTGGQFF
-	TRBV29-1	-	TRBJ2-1	TGCAGCGCCGAGAAGGGGTTACTGTACAATGAGCAGTTCTTC	CSAEKGLLYNEQFF
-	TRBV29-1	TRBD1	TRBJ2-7	TGCAGCGTTGCAGGGACAGGGAGATCCTACGAGCAGTACTTC	CSVAGTGRSYEQYF
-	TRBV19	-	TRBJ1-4	TGTGCCAGTAGTAGTCCTTTTGAAAAACTGTTTTTT	CASSSPFEKLFF
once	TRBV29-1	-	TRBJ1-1	TGCAGCGTTGATAGGACGGGGGTGGGCACTGAAGCTTTCTTT	CSVDRTGVGTEAFF
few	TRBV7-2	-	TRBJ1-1	TGTGCCAGCAGCTTATCTTTACTGGGGGCCAGCCTTGAAGCTTTCTTT	CASSLSLLGASLEAFF
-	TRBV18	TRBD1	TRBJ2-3	TGTGCCAGCTCACCACCGGATAGGGGGCGCTCAGATACGCAGTATTTT	CASSPPDRGRSDTQYF
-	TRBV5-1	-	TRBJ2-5	TGCGTCAGCAGCTTAAGGACACAAGAGACCCAGTACTTC	CVSSLRTQETQYF
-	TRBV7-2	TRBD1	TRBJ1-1	TGTGCCAGCAACTCGCCCGACAGGGCGAACACTGAAGCTTTCTTT	CASNSPDRANTEAFF
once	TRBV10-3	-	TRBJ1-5	TGTGCCACCCGACCACCAGGGAGCAATCAGCCCCAGCATTTT	CATRPPGSNQPQHF